Listed below are T cell receptor beta chains from one sample, sequenced in a study of T cell clones after liver transplantation. The assay was immunoSEQ multiplex PCR, and TCRdb's table has in-frame clones only and misses some. In the table there are 70,000 to 80,000 clones, roughly 90% of which are singletons. Sequences were derived from CD4+ T cells from blood, sampled before liver transplant. The source of these receptors is a human donor who received a liver transplant. CDR3s leave out the opening cysteine and the closing phenylalanine or tryptophan.

J,V,length,CDR3
TRBJ1-1,TRBV9,12,ASTRGSRNTEAF
TRBJ2-3,TRBV28,10,ASRTPGDTQY
TRBJ2-5,TRBV19,12,ASSTSVGPETQY
TRBJ2-1,TRBV7-2,13,ASRFTGTGYNEQF
TRBJ2-7,TRBV6-4,13,AISPGTVQDYEQY
TRBJ2-5,TRBV10-3,11,AISEGARETQY
TRBJ2-5,TRBV18,12,ASSPSANRETQY
TRBJ2-5,TRBV30,13,AWTRRTSGRETQY
TRBJ2-1,TRBV18,13,ASSPSSQGDNEQF
TRBJ1-1,TRBV5-1,12,ASSPPDRITEAF
TRBJ2-7,TRBV18,13,ASSIDFGGGHEQY
TRBJ1-2,TRBV19,14,ASSIKGTGGGYGYT
TRBJ2-1,TRBV7-2,10,ASSLGWNEQF
TRBJ2-7,TRBV7-2,10,ASSLVGYEQY
TRBJ2-3,TRBV28,14,ASSQGTSGVTDTQY
TRBJ2-3,TRBV30,11,AWGRGGADTQY
TRBJ1-3,TRBV6-1,13,ASTGGTERRNTIY
TRBJ2-3,TRBV7-9,9,ASSHTDTQY
TRBJ1-1,TRBV19,11,ASIPAQGTEAF
TRBJ1-1,TRBV13,13,ASSPSSGGNTEAF
TRBJ2-7,TRBV28,15,ASSDPRGSGFSYEQY
TRBJ2-6,TRBV6-5,10,ATHSGANVLT
TRBJ2-2,TRBV5-1,14,ASSPWTGDSTGELF
TRBJ1-2,TRBV7-6,12,ASSLDQGGYGYT
TRBJ2-7,TRBV5-1,12,ASSPSGSRYEQY
TRBJ2-5,TRBV11-2,14,ASSLRTGGEWETQY
TRBJ2-3,TRBV7-2,12,ASSWDRNTDTQY
TRBJ1-1,TRBV4-2,14,ASSQETTGFDTEAF
TRBJ2-7,TRBV29-1,12,SVVWTVGGYEQY
TRBJ2-7,TRBV9,12,ASSASPGAYEQY
TRBJ1-2,TRBV6-6,12,ASSPNRDNYGYT
TRBJ1-3,TRBV5-5,14,ASSPRDTYSGNTIY
TRBJ2-7,TRBV11-2,12,ASSLDGESYEQY
TRBJ1-5,TRBV19,14,ASSIFSGGPNQPQH
TRBJ2-7,TRBV11-2,15,ASSLVRNSRSPHEQY
TRBJ2-1,TRBV6-5,11,ASSYRAGDEQF
TRBJ2-2,TRBV5-4,15,ASSSRLAGVLAGELF
TRBJ1-1,TRBV28,12,ASSFQGGYTEAF
TRBJ1-1,TRBV6-1,16,ASSEGRQGKRANTEAF
TRBJ2-1,TRBV28,14,ASSFLTLASNNEQF
TRBJ2-5,TRBV11-3,11,ASSLGQQETQY
TRBJ2-7,TRBV28,10,ASRHGRNEQY
TRBJ2-3,TRBV7-9,16,ASSLGSSGRAGTDTQY
TRBJ2-7,TRBV11-2,11,ASAKQDSYEQY